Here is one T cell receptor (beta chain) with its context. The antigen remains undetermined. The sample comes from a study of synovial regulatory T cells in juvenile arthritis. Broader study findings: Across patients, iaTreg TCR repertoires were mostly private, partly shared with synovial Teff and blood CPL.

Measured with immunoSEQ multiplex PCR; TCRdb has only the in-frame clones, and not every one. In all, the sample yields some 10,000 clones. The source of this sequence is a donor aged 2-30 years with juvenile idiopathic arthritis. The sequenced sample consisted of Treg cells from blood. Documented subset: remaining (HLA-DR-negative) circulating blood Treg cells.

The CDR3 here is CASSWGTSGNVLFF. The chain carries TRBV6-5 and TRBJ2-2; the TRBD2 assignment by TCRdb is unverifiable without DNA. This CDR3 has 14 residues. No DNA is given. In germline, CDR1 is MNHEY, CDR2 SVGAGI.